One sample yielded the 28 T cell receptor beta chains listed below, sequenced in a study of blood T cell repertoires in COVID-19. This table comes from immunoSEQ multiplex PCR, and its TCRdb copy is limited to in-frame clones, with some not included. The repertoire holds around 270,000 clones, more than 75% seen once, with approximately 2.3% in the top ten. Material: peripheral blood. The receptors stem from a woman aged 45-60 years with acute or convalescent COVID-19.

J is TRBJ1-1 and V is TRBV3-1 (or the pseudogene TRBV3-2); D not resolved. Germline V lookup: CDR1 LGHDT, CDR2 YNNKEL (reference sequence). The CDR3 is 15 amino acids. V was cut by 0 bases and J by 6 bases, with 14 bases left in between. The DNA for the CDR3 is TGTGCCAGCAGCCAAGATTACGGGATTTTCGCTGAAGCTTTCTTT. This translates into CASSQDYGIFAEAFF.

Note on this clone: A junction end diverges from the germline sequence, so it may reflect a read error. This sequence joins TRBV6-6 and TRBJ1-4, with 8 bases aligning to TRBD1. Per the germline V gene, CDR1 is MNHNY and CDR2 is SVGAGI (reference sequence). This CDR3 is 11 amino acids long. The CDR3 sequence: CASSSRQGNTF. The DNA of the CDR3 is TGTGCCAGCAGTTCCCGACAGGGGAATACTTTT.

The V and J genes are TRBV7-3 and TRBJ1-1; TRBD1 aligns across 9 bases. This CDR3 has 14 residues. The ends lost 5 bases at V and 4 bases at J; junction bases unmatched: 5. CDR1 and CDR2 (germline): SGHTA, FQGTGA. DNA for the CDR3: TGTGCCAGCAGCGTAGGGACAGGGTCCACTGAAGCTTTCTTT. Amino acid sequence: CASSVGTGSTEAFF.

The chain uses TRBV9 and TRBJ2-7; D may be TRBD1 (7 bases). Germline V lookup: CDR1 SGDLS, CDR2 YYNGEE. V was clipped by 3 bases and J by 5 bases, with 15 bases between them. CDR3 size: 14 residues. The CDR3 is CASSETGEVDEQYF. The CDR3 DNA follows: TGTGCCAGCAGCGAAACAGGGGAGGTCGACGAGCAGTACTTC. The full variable domain, its missing parts supplied by reference TRBV9 and TRBJ2-7, is DSGVTQTPKHLITATGQRVTLRCSPRSGDLSVYWYQQSLDQGLQFLIQYYNGEERAKGNILERFSAQQFPDLHSELNLSSLELGDSALYFCASSETGEVDEQYFGPGTRLTVT.

The chain recombines TRBV27 with TRBJ2-7, with D possibly being TRBD1 (6 bases). V lost 10 bases to trimming and J lost 0 bases, with 19 bases between them. The CDR3 runs to 15 residues. Germline CDR1 reads MNHEY; CDR2 reads SMNVEV (reference sequence). The chain's CDR3 is CATRLNRASSYEQYF. CDR3 sequence (DNA): TGTGCCACCCGACTCAACAGGGCCTCCTCCTACGAGCAGTACTTC.

The J gene is TRBJ2-1, the V gene TRBV7-6, with 10 bases matching TRBD2. This CDR3 comprises 19 residues. V shed 5 bases, J shed 3 bases, and the junction held 16 bases outside the gene matches. The germline V gene has CDR1 SGHVS and CDR2 FNYEAQ. Written as DNA, the CDR3 is TGTGCCAGCAGCCCACACCCCGGGCGGACTAGCGGAAACTACAATGAGCAGTTCTTC. It encodes CASSPHPGRTSGNYNEQFF.

The gene calls are TRBV5-1 and TRBJ2-5; 9 positions match TRBD1. V lost 3 bases and J lost 4; bases outside the gene matches: 4. Germline V CDR1 and CDR2: SGHRS, YFSETQ. CDR3 length: 14 amino acids. The CDR3 loop reads CASSSGTGRETQYF. In DNA, the CDR3 is TGCGCCAGCAGCTCCGGGACAGGGAGAGAGACCCAGTACTTC.

This clone was counted a few times. The chain is built from TRBV24-1 and TRBJ1-1; 7 positions match TRBD1. Germline-derived CDR1 and CDR2 are KGHDR and SFDVKD. This CDR3 comprises 15 residues. V was pared by 7 bases and J by 4 bases, with 11 bases of the junction left unmatched. The CDR3 is CATSRTTGPSTEAFF. CDR3 sequence (DNA): TGTGCCACCAGCCGCACGACAGGGCCGAGCACTGAAGCTTTCTTT.

This chain joins TRBV3-1 (or the pseudogene TRBV3-2) and TRBJ2-2; TRBD2 might be the D (5 bases). V lost 4 bases and J 3 bases, leaving 9 bases between the germline ends. Germline V CDR1 and CDR2: LGHDT, YNNKEL (reference sequence). The CDR3 covers 14 residues. In nucleotides, the CDR3 is TGTGCCAGCAGCCTAGGACTGCACACCGGGGAGCTGTTTTTT. As protein: CASSLGLHTGELFF.

This chain joins TRBV3-1 (or the pseudogene TRBV3-2) and TRBJ1-5, with 8 bases aligning to TRBD1. The junction had 5 bases not matched to a gene; V was cut back by 4 bases and J by 6 bases. CDR1 is LGHDT, CDR2 YNNKEL, per germline (reference sequence). The CDR3 extends over 14 amino acids. The CDR3, as DNA: TGTGCCAGCAGCCCCAGACAGGGGAGTCAGCCCCAGCATTTT. Translating it yields CASSPRQGSQPQHF.

J is TRBJ1-1 and V is TRBV6-5; D perhaps matches TRBD1 (6 bases). The V end was cut by 6 bases, the J end by 2 bases, with 13 bases between. The CDR3 length is 14 residues. Germline V lookup: CDR1 MNHEY, CDR2 SVGAGI. The CDR3 region is CASRLGGFNTEAFF. In nucleotides, the CDR3 is TGTGCCAGCAGATTAGGGGGTTTTAACACTGAAGCTTTCTTT.

The genes are TRBV5-1 and TRBJ1-4; 7 positions agree with TRBD1. The CDR3 extends over 14 amino acids. J gave up 8 bases and V 4 bases, and 8 bases lay outside the gene matches. The germline CDR1 and CDR2 sequences are SGHRS and YFSETQ. This CDR3 reads CASSADREGEKLFF. The CDR3, as DNA: TGCGCCAGCAGCGCCGACAGGGAAGGGGAAAAACTGTTTTTT.

This clone appeared a single time. The gene calls are TRBV24-1 and TRBJ1-4; D unclear. In germline, CDR1 is KGHDR, CDR2 SFDVKD. This CDR3 contains 15 residues. V was pared by 3 bases and J by 3 bases, with 10 bases between. The chain's CDR3 is CATSDPRQANEKLFF. The DNA of the CDR3 is TGTGCCACCAGTGATCCCAGGCAGGCTAATGAAAAACTGTTTTTT.

CDR3 nucleotide sequence: TGTGCCAGAAGCTTGGTTCCTTTTCTGAACACCATATATTTT. This gives the protein CARSLVPFLNTIYF. The chain combines TRBV5-3 with TRBJ1-3; D gene ambiguous. TRBV5-3 is an ORF, and what it does is uncertain. This CDR3 region has 14 residues. V lost 0 bases and J lost 7, with 11 bases in between.

This chain links TRBV30 with TRBJ2-7; TRBD2 is a possible D gene (7 bases). The CDR3 contains 16 residues. Between the trimmed V and J ends, which lost 2 bases and 7 bases, there was a span of 24 bases. Germline assignment: CDR1 GTSNPN and CDR2 SVGIG (reference sequence). CDR3 sequence: CAWSTRGGIRTREQYF. The CDR3, as DNA: TGTGCCTGGAGTACGAGGGGGGGAATCCGCACCCGGGAGCAGTACTTC.

V usage is TRBV11-2 and J usage is TRBJ1-2; 8 nucleotides line up with TRBD1. After removal of 5 bases from V and 7 bases from J, the junction contained 6 bases not matched to a gene. The CDR3 has 13 residues. Germline loops: CDR1 SGHAT, CDR2 FQNNGV. CDR3 in DNA: TGTGCCAGCAGCCCTGGGACAGGTCGTGGCTACACCTTC. Its translation: CASSPGTGRGYTF.

The V and J genes are TRBV7-3 and TRBJ2-5; possibly TRBD1 for D (6 bases). The V gene's germline CDR1 is SGHTA and CDR2 FQGTGA. Trimming removed 2 bases from V and 2 bases from J, with 6 bases in between. The CDR3 extends over 13 amino acids. The CDR3 spells CASSLGQQETQYF. Here the CDR3 DNA reads TGTGCCAGCAGCTTAGGACAGCAAGAGACCCAGTACTTC.

The chain is built from TRBV5-6 and TRBJ2-7, with D perhaps matching TRBD2 (6 bases). V was cut by 3 bases and J by 3 bases, with 16 bases left in between. The germline V gene has CDR1 SGHDT and CDR2 YYEEEE. The CDR3 has 15 amino acids. CDR3 sequence reads: CASSSPRDGLYEQYF. CDR3 DNA sequence: TGTGCCAGCAGCTCGCCGCGGGACGGACTCTACGAGCAGTACTTC.

The gene calls are TRBV9 and TRBJ2-1, with 11 bases identical to TRBD2. CDR1 SGDLS and CDR2 YYNGEE come from the germline V gene. The CDR3 length is 17 residues. Trimming at V came to 3 bases and at J to 7 bases, leaving 12 bases not matched to a gene. Here the CDR3 DNA reads TGTGCCAGCAGCGATGAGGGGCTAGCGGGAGGTGGGAATGAGCAGTTCTTC. It yields the protein CASSDEGLAGGGNEQFF.

This rearrangement joins TRBV28 to TRBJ2-4; TRBD1 aligns across 7 bases. The V and J ends lost 6 bases and 5 bases, in that order; junction bases with no gene match: 10. In germline, CDR1 is MDHEN, CDR2 SYDVKM. CDR3 size: 15 residues. CDR3 coding DNA: TGTGCCAGCAGGACCGAGGGGGCCTTGGAAAACATTCAGTACTTC. Its translation is CASRTEGALENIQYF.

This clone has only a few counts. The V and J genes are TRBV7-9 and TRBJ1-1; D call uncertain. The CDR3 runs to 13 residues. Per germline, CDR1 SEHNR and CDR2 FQNEAQ (reference sequence). Trimming shortened V by 6 bases and J by 1 base, and 9 bases separated the two germline ends. The CDR3: CASRSGSNTEAFF. The CDR3 bases are TGTGCCAGCAGGTCCGGGTCGAACACTGAAGCTTTCTTT.

The chain links TRBV7-2 to TRBJ2-3; D is uncertain. V lost 2 bases, J lost 6 bases, and 6 bases lay in between. Germline V gene data show CDR1 as SGHTA and CDR2 as FQGNSA. The CDR3 covers 12 residues. CDR3 in amino acids: CASSLYQDTQYF. The CDR3 bases are TGTGCCAGCAGCTTATATCAGGATACGCAGTATTTT.

Here the CDR3 reads CASQAGLGHDTQYF. The CDR3, as DNA: TGTGCCAGCCAGGCGGGCCTCGGGCACGATACGCAGTATTTT. The chain combines TRBV2 with TRBJ2-3, with D perhaps TRBD2 (5 bases). V lost 8 bases and J 6 bases, leaving 18 bases between the germline ends. Germline-derived CDR1 and CDR2 are SNHLY and FYNNEI. The CDR3 runs 14 residues.

This clone was detected only a few times. The rearrangement links TRBV28 to TRBJ2-1; 10 bases are a match to TRBD2. This CDR3 comprises 16 residues. Looked up from germline, CDR1 is MDHEN and CDR2 is SYDVKM. The junction had 9 bases not matched to a gene; V was cut back by 6 bases and J by 4 bases. CDR3 sequence: CASRAGGGWGYNEQFF. The CDR3 DNA follows: TGTGCCAGCAGAGCGGGAGGGGGATGGGGATACAATGAGCAGTTCTTC.

The chain joins TRBV27 to TRBJ2-7, with D perhaps matching TRBD1 (5 bases). V shed 8 bases and J shed 2 bases, with 19 bases lying between them. This CDR3 comprises 15 residues. Germline V gene data show CDR1 as MNHEY and CDR2 as SMNVEV (reference sequence). CDR3 protein: CASSLQGARPYEQYF. In nucleotides, the CDR3 is TGTGCCAGCTCTCTTCAGGGTGCCAGGCCCTACGAGCAGTACTTC.

The chain is built from TRBV5-1 and TRBJ1-1, with D possibly TRBD1 on 6 matching bases. This CDR3 is 21 amino acids long. Between the trimmed V and J ends, which lost 4 bases and 0 bases, there was a span of 31 bases. CDR1 and CDR2 (germline): SGHRS, YFSETQ. The CDR3 DNA sequence: TGCGCCAGCAGCACTACGTGGGCAGGGGTCGAATCCCCAAGCATGAACACTGAAGCTTTCTTT. Its translation is CASSTTWAGVESPSMNTEAFF.

The chain recombines TRBV19 with TRBJ2-1; 8 bases are a match to TRBD2. This CDR3 is 14 amino acids long. V lost 4 bases to trimming and J lost 9 bases; unmatched junction nucleotides: 8. Per germline, CDR1 LNHDA and CDR2 SQIVND (reference sequence). The CDR3 reads CASSTTGLGAEQFF. CDR3 sequence (DNA): TGTGCCAGTAGTACAACGGGACTAGGCGCTGAGCAGTTCTTC.

The V and J genes are TRBV12-3 or TRBV12-4 and TRBJ2-4; no clear D. V lost 0 bases, J lost 7 bases, and 7 bases lay in between. The CDR3 sequence is 13 residues long. The CDR3 sequence: CASSLALRNIQYF. The CDR3 bases are TGTGCCAGCAGTTTAGCCCTGCGGAACATTCAGTACTTC.